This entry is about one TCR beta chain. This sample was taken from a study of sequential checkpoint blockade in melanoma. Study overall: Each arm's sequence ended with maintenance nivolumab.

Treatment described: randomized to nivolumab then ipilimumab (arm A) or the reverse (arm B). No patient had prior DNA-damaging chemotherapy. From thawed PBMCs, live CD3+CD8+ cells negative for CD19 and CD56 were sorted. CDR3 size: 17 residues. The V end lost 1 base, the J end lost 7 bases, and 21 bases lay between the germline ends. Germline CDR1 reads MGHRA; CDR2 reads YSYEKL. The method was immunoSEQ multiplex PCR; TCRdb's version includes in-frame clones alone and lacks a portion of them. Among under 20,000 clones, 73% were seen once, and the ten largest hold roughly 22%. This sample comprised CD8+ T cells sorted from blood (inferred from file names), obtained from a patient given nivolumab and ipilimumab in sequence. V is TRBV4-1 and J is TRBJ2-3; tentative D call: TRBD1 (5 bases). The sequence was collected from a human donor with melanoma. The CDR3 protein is CASSQVPRAQPLNTQYF. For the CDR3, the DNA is TGCGCCAGCAGCCAAGTCCCCAGGGCACAACCGTTAAATACGCAGTATTTT.